These 27 T cell receptor beta chains share one sample of origin, sequenced in a study of T cell clones after liver transplantation (dated 2019 in TCRdb). The library was built by means of the immunoSEQ multiplex PCR assay. TCRdb mirrors the immuneACCESS table, restricted to in-frame sequences. Some clones are absent from its copies; in checked studies, under half trace to an unresolved V gene, and the reason for the others is unknown. The table for this sample lists fewer than 15,000 clones; roughly 74% of them were counted only once. Roughly 31% of the sample lies in the top ten. This specimen consisted of CD8+ T cells from blood, obtained at the 22-month timepoint. The receptors derive from a human patient who received a liver transplant. It is possible that, after a transplant, some T cells come from the graft donor.

This clone was seen a single time. The chain couples TRBV9 to TRBJ2-7; 8 bases line up with TRBD2. With 3 bases clipped from V and 1 base from J, the junction kept 3 bases outside the gene matches. Germline values: CDR1 SGDLS, CDR2 YYNGEE. The CDR3 totals 14 residues. In DNA form, the CDR3 reads TGTGCCAGCAGCGGACGGGAGGGATCCTACGAGCAGTACTTC. This encodes CASSGREGSYEQYF.

The table lists this clone with a count of one. This chain joins TRBV7-9 and TRBJ2-1; D is possibly TRBD2 (6 bases). The CDR3 sequence is 15 residues long. Per the germline V gene, CDR1 is SEHNR and CDR2 is FQNEAQ (reference sequence). The V gene lost 3 bases and the J gene lost 2 bases, with 11 bases spanning the gap. The CDR3 bases are TGTGCCAGCAGCTTGATGTCGGGAGCCTACAATGAGCAGTTCTTC. Translating gives CASSLMSGAYNEQFF.

The rearrangement joins TRBV6-5 to TRBJ2-7, with 11 bases fitting TRBD1. The CDR3 runs to 15 residues. CDR1 and CDR2 from the germline V gene are MNHEY and SVGAGI. The V segment lost 2 bases and the J segment 1 base; nucleotides outside the gene matches: 1. The CDR3 DNA follows: TGTGCCAGCAGTTACGGGACAGGGGGGTCCTACGAGCAGTACTTC. Translating it yields CASSYGTGGSYEQYF.

The chain couples TRBV21-1 to TRBJ2-5; the table gives TRBD1 as D, unverified against the DNA. TRBV21-1 is marked as a pseudogene. The CDR3 is made up of 16 amino acids. The CDR3 is CASSKALGTAKETQYF. The CDR3 DNA reads TGTGCCAGCAGCAAAGCGCTGGGGACAGCCAAAGAGACCCAGTACTTC.

This clone was observed a few times. The V and J genes are TRBV5-1 and TRBJ2-3; 7 bases align to TRBD2. Germline V CDR1 and CDR2: SGHRS, YFSETQ. CDR3 length: 15 residues. The V segment lost 2 bases and the J segment 3 bases; nucleotides outside the gene matches: 6. As DNA, the CDR3 is TGCGCCAGCAGCTTCGGCGGGAGTAGGACAGATACGCAGTATTTT. Residues: CASSFGGSRTDTQYF.

The gene calls are TRBV5-1 and TRBJ1-5, with TRBD1 identical over 11 bases. J gave up 5 bases and V 4 bases, and 2 bases lay outside the gene matches. CDR1 is SGHRS, CDR2 YFSETQ, per germline. The CDR3 runs to 14 residues. For the CDR3, the DNA is TGCGCCAGCAGCCTGGGACAGGGGGATCAGCCCCAGCATTTT. Translating it yields CASSLGQGDQPQHF. The variable domain in full, completed from reference TRBV5-1 and TRBJ1-5, reads KAGVTQTPRYLIKTRGQQVTLSCSPISGHRSVSWYQQTPGQGLQFLFEYFSETQRNKGNFPGRFSGRQFSNSRSEMNVSTLELGDSALYLCASSLGQGDQPQHFGDGTRLSIL.

This clone was picked up one time. The chain employs TRBV7-3 and TRBJ2-3, with 7 bases identical to TRBD2. The ends lost 5 bases at V and 1 base at J; junction bases unmatched: 9. This CDR3 comprises 16 residues. Per the germline V gene, CDR1 is SGHTA and CDR2 is FQGTGA. The CDR3 protein is CASSPGDYVGTDTQYF. The CDR3 nucleotides read TGTGCCAGCAGCCCCGGGGACTACGTAGGCACAGATACGCAGTATTTT.

Concerning this clone: The sample holds other DNA sequences that translate to the same CDR3. The V call is TRBV7-2, the J call TRBJ2-2; no clear D gene. V lost 3 bases and J lost 4, with 3 bases in between. The CDR3 loop spans 12 amino acids. CDR1 is SGHTA and CDR2 is FQGNSA in the germline V gene. The CDR3 sequence is CASSFPTGELFF. The CDR3 DNA is TGTGCCAGCAGCTTTCCCACCGGGGAGCTGTTTTTT.

The chain employs TRBV6-5 and TRBJ2-5; possibly TRBD1 or TRBD2 for D (5 bases each). The CDR3 has 13 residues. Trimming pared 1 base from V and 2 bases from J, leaving 5 bases between. Germline loops: CDR1 MNHEY, CDR2 SVGAGI. Here the CDR3 reads CASSYWGQETQYF. DNA of the CDR3: TGTGCCAGCAGTTACTGGGGGCAAGAGACCCAGTACTTC.

The gene calls are TRBV6-1 and TRBJ2-7; 12 bases align to TRBD1. Germline-derived CDR1 and CDR2 are MNHNS and SASEGT. The CDR3 is 15 amino acids. V gave up 3 bases and J gave up 4 bases; unmatched junction bases: 4. The CDR3 coding sequence is TGTGCCAGCAGTGATTGGGGACAGGGGGCGTACGAGCAGTACTTC. Protein product: CASSDWGQGAYEQYF.

The chain couples TRBV4-3 to TRBJ1-3; tentative D call: TRBD1 (5 bases). This CDR3 comprises 14 residues. V was clipped by 0 bases and J by 8 bases, with 11 bases between them. CDR1 is LGHNA, CDR2 YSLEER, per germline. The CDR3 protein is CASSQDTGGYTIYF. The CDR3 region has the DNA TGCGCCAGCAGCCAAGATACAGGAGGGTACACCATATATTTT.

The rearrangement joins TRBV13 to TRBJ2-5; D gene ambiguous. Deletions cut 0 bases from V and 3 bases from J, with 11 bases between. Germline-derived CDR1 and CDR2 are PRHDT and FYEKMQ (reference sequence). The CDR3 has 15 residues. CDR3 residues: CASSLGLSMEETQYF. CDR3 coding DNA: TGTGCCAGCAGCTTAGGCCTGAGCATGGAAGAGACCCAGTACTTC.

The chain employs TRBV4-3 and TRBJ1-1, with D possibly being TRBD1 (5 bases). The germline gives CDR1 LGHNA, CDR2 YSLEER. The V end lost 1 base, the J end lost 2 bases, and 11 bases lay between the germline ends. The CDR3 totals 15 residues. The CDR3 coding sequence is TGCGCCAGCAGCCAAGGCAGGGCACCAAACACTGAAGCTTTCTTT. It translates to CASSQGRAPNTEAFF.

This clone was seen only once. V usage is TRBV4-1 and J usage is TRBJ2-2; 7 bases line up with TRBD2. J gave up 2 bases and V 4 bases, and 10 bases lay outside the gene matches. This CDR3 is built from 17 residues. Looked up from germline, CDR1 is MGHRA and CDR2 is YSYEKL. The CDR3 bases are TGCGCCAGCAGCCCATCGGGGCGGGGGAAAAACACCGGGGAGCTGTTTTTT. It is translated as CASSPSGRGKNTGELFF.

The chain carries TRBV27 and TRBJ1-2, with TRBD1 matching over 9 bases. Losses at the gene ends were 5 bases for V and 7 bases for J; bases not matched to a gene: 11. The CDR3 has 15 amino acids. Germline CDR1 reads MNHEY; CDR2 reads SMNVEV (reference sequence). The CDR3 reads CASSPQTGGFAGYTF. CDR3 in DNA: TGTGCCAGCAGTCCTCAGACAGGGGGTTTTGCTGGCTACACCTTC.

Within the sample, this clone is medium-sized. This rearrangement joins TRBV6-5 to TRBJ2-7; D perhaps matches TRBD2 (5 bases). The V end lost 5 bases, the J end lost 6 bases, and 5 bases lay between the germline ends. This CDR3 spans 10 amino acids. CDR1 and CDR2 (germline): MNHEY, SVGAGI. The CDR3 DNA reads TGTGCCAGCAGTCGGGGCGAGCAGTACTTC. Translated: CASSRGEQYF.

This chain joins TRBV4-3 and TRBJ2-1, with a weak D call TRBD2 (6 bases). This CDR3 is 16 amino acids long. Trimming removed 0 bases from V and 5 bases from J, with 14 bases in between. Germline V gene lookup returns CDR1 LGHNA and CDR2 YSLEER. For the CDR3, the DNA is TGCGCCAGCAGCCAAGATCGGTCTAGCGCAAACAATGAGCAGTTCTTC. Its translation: CASSQDRSSANNEQFF.

CDR3 protein: CASSLSGTRTYNEQFF. CDR3 DNA sequence: TGTGCCAGCAGCCTATCCGGGACGAGAACCTACAATGAGCAGTTCTTC. The J gene is TRBJ2-1, the V gene TRBV7-9; TRBD1 or TRBD2 may be the D gene (5 bases each). V dropped 5 bases and J dropped 2 bases, with 16 bases sitting between them. Germline V gene sequence: CDR1 SEHNR, CDR2 FQNEAQ (reference sequence). CDR3 length: 16 amino acids.

By its share, this clone is medium-sized. The chain couples TRBV5-1 to TRBJ1-1; no firm D call. The CDR3 is 11 amino acids. Trimming left V 4 bases short and J 5 bases short, with 6 bases between. Germline-derived CDR1 and CDR2 are SGHRS and YFSETQ. DNA of the CDR3: TGCGCCAGCAGCGGACGAACTGAAGCTTTCTTT. Translating it yields CASSGRTEAFF.

This clone was detected only a few times. DNA of the CDR3: TGTGCCAGCAGCTTAGTCCCCCCGGACGGATCCTACGAGCAGTACTTC. Its protein product is CASSLVPPDGSYEQYF. The rearrangement links TRBV7-6 to TRBJ2-7; D unclear. CDR1 and CDR2 (germline): SGHVS, FNYEAQ. Deletions cut 1 base from V and 1 base from J, with 14 bases between. This CDR3 spans 16 amino acids.

This clone came up a few times. Its ends do not fully match the called genes, so a read error is possible. V and J are TRBV7-2 and TRBJ2-7; no clear D gene. The CDR3 spans 12 residues. Germline lookup yields CDR1 SGHTA and CDR2 FQGNSA. CDR3 nucleotide sequence: TGTGCCAGCAGCTTAGATCCACACCCGGTCATCTTC. Translated: CASSLDPHPVIF.

The genes are TRBV4-2 and TRBJ2-5; 12 nucleotides align to TRBD1. J lost 5 bases, V lost 1 base, and 5 bases had no gene match. Germline V lookup: CDR1 LGHNA, CDR2 YNFKEQ. This CDR3 is 16 amino acids long. CDR3 loop: CASSQAGTGGGETQYF. The CDR3 DNA is TGTGCCAGCAGCCAAGCCGGGACAGGGGGCGGGGAGACCCAGTACTTC.

The rearrangement links TRBV28 to TRBJ2-7, with 7 bases matching TRBD1. The ends lost 6 bases at V and 2 bases at J; junction bases unmatched: 7. The CDR3 covers 14 residues. Per germline, CDR1 MDHEN and CDR2 SYDVKM. CDR3 bases: TGTGCCAGCAGCCCTGCCGGGACAGCCTACGAGCAGTACTTC. As protein: CASSPAGTAYEQYF.

The CDR3 coding sequence is TGTGCCAGCTCACCGAGCAGCTCCTACGAGCAGTACTTC. This gives the protein CASSPSSSYEQYF. V gene TRBV18 combines with J gene TRBJ2-7; D unresolved. Germline CDR1 is KGHSH and CDR2 is LQKENI. The CDR3 is 13 residues long. V gave up 3 bases and J gave up 0 bases, with 6 bases separating them.

By share of the sample, this clone is medium-sized. Other DNA sequences in this specimen translate into the identical CDR3. The V gene is TRBV9, the J gene TRBJ2-7; D possibly corresponds to TRBD2 (5 bases). The germline V and J ends were trimmed by 0 bases and 2 bases, with 9 bases remaining between them. Per germline, CDR1 SGDLS and CDR2 YYNGEE. This CDR3 spans 14 amino acids. For the CDR3, the DNA is TGTGCCAGCAGCGTAGATGGGAGCCCCTACGAGCAGTACTTC. Amino acid sequence: CASSVDGSPYEQYF.

Notes on this clone: A far more abundant clone sits one base away, making this likely a read error. This same CDR3 is encoded by further DNA sequences in the sample. Here the CDR3 DNA reads TGTGCCAGCAGTCCGGGACAGGGGTCCTACGAGCAGTACTTC. Translation gives CASSPGQGSYEQYF. V and J are TRBV6-1 and TRBJ2-7; 10 bases are a match to TRBD1. Germline lookup yields CDR1 MNHNS and CDR2 SASEGT. The trim removed 5 bases at V and 1 base at J, leaving 2 bases unmatched. This CDR3 is 14 amino acids long.

The chain couples TRBV5-1 to TRBJ1-1, with TRBD1 matching over 8 bases. The CDR3 length is 18 residues. Trimming took 2 bases from V and 5 from J; bases not matched to a gene: 17. CDR1 and CDR2 from the germline V gene are SGHRS and YFSETQ. The CDR3 loop reads CASSFDPSNDRGGTEAFF. The CDR3 region has the DNA TGCGCCAGCAGCTTCGACCCGAGCAATGACAGGGGTGGGACTGAAGCTTTCTTT.